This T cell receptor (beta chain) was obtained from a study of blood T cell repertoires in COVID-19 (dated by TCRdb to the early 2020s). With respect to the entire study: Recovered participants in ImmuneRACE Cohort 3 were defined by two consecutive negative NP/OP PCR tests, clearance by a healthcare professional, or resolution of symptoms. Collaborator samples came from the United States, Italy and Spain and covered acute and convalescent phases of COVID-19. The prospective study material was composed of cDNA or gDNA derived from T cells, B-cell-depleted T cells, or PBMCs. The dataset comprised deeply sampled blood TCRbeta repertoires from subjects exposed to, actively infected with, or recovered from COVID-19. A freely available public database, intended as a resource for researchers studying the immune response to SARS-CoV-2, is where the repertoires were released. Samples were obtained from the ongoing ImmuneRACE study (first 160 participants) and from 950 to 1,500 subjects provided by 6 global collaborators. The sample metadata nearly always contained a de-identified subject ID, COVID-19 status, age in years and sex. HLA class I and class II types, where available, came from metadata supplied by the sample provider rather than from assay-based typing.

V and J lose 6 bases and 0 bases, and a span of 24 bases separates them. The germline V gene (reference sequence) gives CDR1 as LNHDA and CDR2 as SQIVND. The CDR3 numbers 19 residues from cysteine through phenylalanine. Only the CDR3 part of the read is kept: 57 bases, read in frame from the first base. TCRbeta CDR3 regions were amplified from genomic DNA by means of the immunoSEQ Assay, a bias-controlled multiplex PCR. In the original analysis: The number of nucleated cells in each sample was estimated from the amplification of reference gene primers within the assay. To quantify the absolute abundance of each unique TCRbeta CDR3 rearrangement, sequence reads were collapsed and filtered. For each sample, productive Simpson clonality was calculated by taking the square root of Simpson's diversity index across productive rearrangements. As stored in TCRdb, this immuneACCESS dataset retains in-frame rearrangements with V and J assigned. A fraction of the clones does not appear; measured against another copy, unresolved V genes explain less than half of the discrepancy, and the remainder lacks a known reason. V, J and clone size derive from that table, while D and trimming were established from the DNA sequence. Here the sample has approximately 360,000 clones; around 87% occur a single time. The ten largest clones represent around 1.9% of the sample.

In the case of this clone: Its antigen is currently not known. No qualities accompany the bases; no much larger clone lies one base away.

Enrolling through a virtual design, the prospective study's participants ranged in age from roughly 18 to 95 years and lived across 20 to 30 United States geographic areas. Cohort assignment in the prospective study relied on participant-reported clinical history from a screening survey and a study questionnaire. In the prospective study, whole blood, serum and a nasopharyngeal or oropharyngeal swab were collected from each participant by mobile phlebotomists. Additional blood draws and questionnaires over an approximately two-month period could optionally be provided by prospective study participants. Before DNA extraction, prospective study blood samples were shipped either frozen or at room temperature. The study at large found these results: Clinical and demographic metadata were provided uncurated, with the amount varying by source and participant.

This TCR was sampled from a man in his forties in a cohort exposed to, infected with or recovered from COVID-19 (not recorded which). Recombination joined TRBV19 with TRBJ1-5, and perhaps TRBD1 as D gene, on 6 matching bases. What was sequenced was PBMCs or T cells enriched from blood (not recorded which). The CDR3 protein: CASRVLFGQNSFSNQPQHF. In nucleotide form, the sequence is TGTGCCAGTAGGGTACTATTCGGACAGAACTCCTTTAGCAATCAGCCCCAGCATTTT.